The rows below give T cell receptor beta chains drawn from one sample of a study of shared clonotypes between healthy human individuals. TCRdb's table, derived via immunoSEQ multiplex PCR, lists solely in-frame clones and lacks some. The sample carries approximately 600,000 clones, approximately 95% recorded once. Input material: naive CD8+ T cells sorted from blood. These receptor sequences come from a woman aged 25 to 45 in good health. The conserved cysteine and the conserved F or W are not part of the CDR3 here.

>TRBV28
ASTLLLQGSDTQY
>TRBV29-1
SVPGNLYEQY
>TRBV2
ASSEVAGGLLEQY
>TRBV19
ASSIISGSPETQY
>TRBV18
ASSPSPPRWYRVDEQF
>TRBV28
ASKDLTGFYGYT
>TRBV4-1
ASTSIGENSPLH
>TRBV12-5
ASGFRPLQQTGGQPQH
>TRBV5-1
ASSDYGRAPDTQY
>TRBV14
ASSQVIGTMNTEAF
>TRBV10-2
ASSEASGTSILETQY
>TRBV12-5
ASGLDGYEQY
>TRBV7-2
ASSPHTGELF
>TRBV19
ASSVGHTYEQY
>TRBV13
ASSLGGGFQPQH
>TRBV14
ASSYAGTGLLNTEAF
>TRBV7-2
ASSLLAGGLYEQY
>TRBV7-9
AFGQGNNDEQF
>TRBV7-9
ASSGQGHQETQY
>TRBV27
ASSLTGASYNEQF
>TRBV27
ASSLIAGDEQF
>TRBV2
ARTGGSGGRARDTQY
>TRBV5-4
ASSWTGVTGELF
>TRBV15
ATSRDTGDYEQY
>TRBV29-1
SVVGSESYTDTQY
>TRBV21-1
ASSDTSRGPSEQY
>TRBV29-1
SVAGTSGQGRSTDTQY
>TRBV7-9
ASSHPGTGDTEAF
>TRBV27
ASDVAGGHGEQY
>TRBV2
ASNQPAPDYEQY
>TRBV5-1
ASSLAGRGTQY
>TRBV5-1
ASSLKGSLDRFVYNEQF
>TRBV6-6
ASTGGGNTEAF
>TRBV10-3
AISESPVLYGYT
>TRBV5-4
ASSLGAGAAKNIQY
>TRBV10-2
ASKKAQETQY
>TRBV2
ASSEMGGVSNEQF
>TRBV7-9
ASSFEGGGELF
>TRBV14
ASSGITGGLDGYT
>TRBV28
ASSFDRAETQY
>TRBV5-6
ASSYGTGANSPLH
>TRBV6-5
ASSYSGEKTDTQY
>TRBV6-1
ASSEIMEGLNEQF
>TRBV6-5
ASSSPSGTIYNEQF
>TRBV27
ASSSSHYEQY
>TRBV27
ASSPHGSDEQY
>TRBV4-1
ASSQVVSNQPQH
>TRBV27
ASSWSSQNIQY
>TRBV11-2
ASSLGVGGRQETQY
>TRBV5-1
ASSLSSGDNYGYT
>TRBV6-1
ASRETGRYEQY
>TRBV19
ASSMPTDNEQF
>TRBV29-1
SALTANYGYT